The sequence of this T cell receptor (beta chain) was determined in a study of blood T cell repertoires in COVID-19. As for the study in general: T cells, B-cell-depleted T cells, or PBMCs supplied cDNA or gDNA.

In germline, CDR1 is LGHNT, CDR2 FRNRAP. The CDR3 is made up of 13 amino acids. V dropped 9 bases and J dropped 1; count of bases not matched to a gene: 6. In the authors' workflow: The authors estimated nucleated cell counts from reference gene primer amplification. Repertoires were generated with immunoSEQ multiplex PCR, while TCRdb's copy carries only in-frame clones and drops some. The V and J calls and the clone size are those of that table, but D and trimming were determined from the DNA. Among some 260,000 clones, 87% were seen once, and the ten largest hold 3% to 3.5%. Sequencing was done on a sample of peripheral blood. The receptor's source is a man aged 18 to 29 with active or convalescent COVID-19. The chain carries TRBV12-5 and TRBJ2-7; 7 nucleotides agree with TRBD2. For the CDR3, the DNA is TGTGCTAGCGTGGGGGGGGGATCCTACGAGCAGTACTTC. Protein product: CASVGGGSYEQYF.